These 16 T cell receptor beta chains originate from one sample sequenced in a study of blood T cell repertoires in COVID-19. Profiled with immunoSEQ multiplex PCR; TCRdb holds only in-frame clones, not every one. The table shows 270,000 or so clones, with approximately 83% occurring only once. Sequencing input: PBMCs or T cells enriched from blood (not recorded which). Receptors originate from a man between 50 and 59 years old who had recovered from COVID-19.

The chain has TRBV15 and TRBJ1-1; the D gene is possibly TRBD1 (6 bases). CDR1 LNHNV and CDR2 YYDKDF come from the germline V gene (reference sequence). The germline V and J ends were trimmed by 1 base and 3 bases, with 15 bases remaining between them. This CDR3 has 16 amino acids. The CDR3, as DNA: TGTGCCACCAGCAGAGTTCTCTTGGGGGCCGACACTGAAGCTTTCTTT. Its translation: CATSRVLLGADTEAFF.

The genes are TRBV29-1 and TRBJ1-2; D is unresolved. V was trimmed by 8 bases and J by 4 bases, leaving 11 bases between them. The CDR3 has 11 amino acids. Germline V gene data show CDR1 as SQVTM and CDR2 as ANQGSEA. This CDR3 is CSPRLLYGYTF. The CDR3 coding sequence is TGCAGCCCGAGGCTACTCTATGGCTACACCTTC.

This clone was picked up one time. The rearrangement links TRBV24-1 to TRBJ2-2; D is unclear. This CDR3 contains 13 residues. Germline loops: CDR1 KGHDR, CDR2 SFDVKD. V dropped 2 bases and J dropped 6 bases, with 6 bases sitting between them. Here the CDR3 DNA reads TGTGCCACCAGTGATTCCTTCCCCGGGGAGCTGTTTTTT. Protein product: CATSDSFPGELFF.

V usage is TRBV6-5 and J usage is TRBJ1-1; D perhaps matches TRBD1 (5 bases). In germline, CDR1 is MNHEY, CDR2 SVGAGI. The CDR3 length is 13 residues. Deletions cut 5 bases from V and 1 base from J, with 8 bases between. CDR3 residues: CASSTTANTEAFF. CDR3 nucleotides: TGTGCCAGCAGTACGACAGCGAACACTGAAGCTTTCTTT.

Written as DNA, the CDR3 is TGTGCCAGCCGCAGGGGGCGTGCAGAGACCCAGTACTTC. Protein: CASRRGRAETQYF. The J gene is TRBJ2-5, the V gene TRBV6-5; TRBD1 agrees at 8 bases. The CDR3 is made up of 13 amino acids. The ends lost 8 bases at V and 4 bases at J; junction bases unmatched: 6. Germline CDR1 and CDR2: MNHEY and SVGAGI.

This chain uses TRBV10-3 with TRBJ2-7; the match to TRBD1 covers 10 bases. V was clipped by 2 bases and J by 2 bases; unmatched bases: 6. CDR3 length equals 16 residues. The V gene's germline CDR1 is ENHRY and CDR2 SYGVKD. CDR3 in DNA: TGTGCCATCAGTGAGCCGGGGACAGGGGCCCCCTACGAGCAGTACTTC. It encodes CAISEPGTGAPYEQYF.

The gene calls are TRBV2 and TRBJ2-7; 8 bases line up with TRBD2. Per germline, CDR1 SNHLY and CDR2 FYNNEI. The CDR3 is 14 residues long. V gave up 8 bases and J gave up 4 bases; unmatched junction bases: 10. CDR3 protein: CASVRAGVYYEQYF. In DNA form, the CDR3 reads TGTGCCAGCGTTCGAGCGGGAGTTTATTACGAGCAGTACTTC.

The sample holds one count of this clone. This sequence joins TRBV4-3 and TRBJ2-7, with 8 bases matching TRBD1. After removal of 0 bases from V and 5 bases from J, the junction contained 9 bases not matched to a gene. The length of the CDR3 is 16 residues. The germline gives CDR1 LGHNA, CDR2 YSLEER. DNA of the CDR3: TGCGCCAGCAGCCAAGATCTCAGGGGGCGCAGGGACGAGCAGTACTTC. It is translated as CASSQDLRGRRDEQYF.

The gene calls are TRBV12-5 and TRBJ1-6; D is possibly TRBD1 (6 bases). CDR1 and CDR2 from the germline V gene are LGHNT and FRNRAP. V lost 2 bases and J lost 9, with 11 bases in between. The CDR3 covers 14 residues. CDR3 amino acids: CASGLSTGSSPLHF. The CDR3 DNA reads TGTGCTAGTGGTTTGTCGACAGGTAGTTCACCCCTCCACTTT.

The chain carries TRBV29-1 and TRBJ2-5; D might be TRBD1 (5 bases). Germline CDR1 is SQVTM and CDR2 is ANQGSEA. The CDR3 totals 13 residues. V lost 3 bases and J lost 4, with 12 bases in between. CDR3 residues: CSVEARQGETQYF. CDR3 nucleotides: TGCAGCGTTGAGGCCCGGCAGGGAGAGACCCAGTACTTC. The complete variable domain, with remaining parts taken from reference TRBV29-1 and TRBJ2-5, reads SAVISQKPSRDICQRGTSLTIQCQVDSQVTMMFWYRQQPGQSLTLIATANQGSEATYESGFVIDKFPISRPNLTFSTLTVSNMSPEDSSIYLCSVEARQGETQYFGPGTRLLVL.

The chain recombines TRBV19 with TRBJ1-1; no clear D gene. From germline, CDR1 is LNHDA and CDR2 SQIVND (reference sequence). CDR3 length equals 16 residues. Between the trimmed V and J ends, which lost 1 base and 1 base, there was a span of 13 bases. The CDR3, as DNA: TGTGCCAGTAGTATAGCTTCCGGGTTCGGGAACACTGAAGCTTTCTTT. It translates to CASSIASGFGNTEAFF.

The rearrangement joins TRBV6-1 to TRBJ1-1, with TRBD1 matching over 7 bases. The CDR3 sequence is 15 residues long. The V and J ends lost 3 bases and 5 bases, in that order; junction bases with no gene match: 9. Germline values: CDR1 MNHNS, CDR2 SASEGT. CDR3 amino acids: CASSDRTGRGTEAFF. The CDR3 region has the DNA TGTGCCAGCAGTGACCGGACAGGTCGGGGGACTGAAGCTTTCTTT.

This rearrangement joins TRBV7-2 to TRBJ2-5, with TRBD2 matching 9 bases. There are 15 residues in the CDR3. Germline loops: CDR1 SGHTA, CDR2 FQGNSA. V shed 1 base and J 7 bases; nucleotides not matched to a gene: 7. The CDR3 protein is CASSLGGGGAVTQYF. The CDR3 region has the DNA TGTGCCAGCAGCTTAGGAGGCGGGGGGGCCGTGACCCAGTACTTC.

The CDR3 coding sequence is TGTGCCAGCAGTCGGGACAGGGGGTATAACACTGGAAACACCATATATTTT. Protein product: CASSRDRGYNTGNTIYF. The chain couples TRBV6-6 to TRBJ1-3; 11 bases are a match to TRBD1. CDR1 is MNHNY and CDR2 is SVGAGI in the germline V gene (reference sequence). The length of the CDR3 is 17 residues. V lost 5 bases to trimming and J lost 2 bases; unmatched junction nucleotides: 8.

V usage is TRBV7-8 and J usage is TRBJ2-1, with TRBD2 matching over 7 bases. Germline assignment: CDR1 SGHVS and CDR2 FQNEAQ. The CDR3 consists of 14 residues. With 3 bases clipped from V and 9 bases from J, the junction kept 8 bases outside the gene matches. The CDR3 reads CASSFELARGEQFF. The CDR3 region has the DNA TGTGCCAGCAGCTTCGAACTAGCGCGGGGTGAGCAGTTCTTC.

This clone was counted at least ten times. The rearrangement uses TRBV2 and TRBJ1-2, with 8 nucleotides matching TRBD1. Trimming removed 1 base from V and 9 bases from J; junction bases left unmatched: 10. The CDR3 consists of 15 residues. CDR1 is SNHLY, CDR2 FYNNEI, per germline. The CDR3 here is CASSEGGTGDFRYTF. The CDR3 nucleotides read TGTGCCAGCAGTGAAGGAGGGACAGGAGACTTTCGCTACACCTTC.